This entry lists 21 T cell receptor beta chains sequenced from one sample in a study of post-analysis software for immune sequencing data (dated by TCRdb to about 2015). These TCRs are of unknown antigen specificity. The library was obtained by PCR. Reads for this sample came from an Illumina HiSeq 2500. Unique molecular identifiers were incorporated into TCR beta cDNA libraries to reduce PCR and sequencing biases. Using fastp at Q25 and MiXCR, TCRdb reprocessed the public reads and kept productive beta chains. Every entry covers one CDR3 protein and lists the most common genes and DNA from its rows. This sample is represented by over 300,000 distinct CDR3 sequences; roughly 35% of them were singletons. In total, the top ten clones hold roughly an eighth of the sample. The study at large found these results: Roughly 5 TRBV segments, including TRBV5-6, TRBV5-1 and TRBV20-1, were significantly more frequent in patients than controls.

Sequencing was performed on blood. Receptor source: a girl aged 5-17 years with multiple sclerosis.

The chain recombines TRBV12-3 or TRBV12-4 with TRBJ2-7; 11 nucleotides match TRBD1. The CDR3 runs 18 residues. Trimming took 3 bases from V and 1 from J; bases not matched to a gene: 11. CDR3 residues: CASSFMQGTGGTSYEQYF. Written as DNA, the CDR3 is TGTGCCAGCAGTTTTATGCAGGGGACAGGGGGAACATCCTACGAGCAGTACTTC.

This clonotype has a handful of counts. The V call is TRBV5-1, the J call TRBJ2-7; D tentatively reads TRBD1 or TRBD2 (5 bases each). The ends were cut back, 3 bases at V and 3 bases at J, with 19 bases in the middle. Germline V gene lookup returns CDR1 SGHRS and CDR2 YFSETQ. The CDR3 is made up of 16 amino acids. Written as DNA, the CDR3 is TGCGCCAGCAGCTCTACCGAGGAACCGGGGCACTACGAGCAGTACTTC. Translating it yields CASSSTEEPGHYEQYF. The whole variable domain, remainder taken from reference TRBV5-1 and TRBJ2-7, is KAGVTQTPRYLIKTRGQQVTLSCSPISGHRSVSWYQQTPGQGLQFLFEYFSETQRNKGNFPGRFSGRQFSNSRSEMNVSTLELGDSALYLCASSSTEEPGHYEQYFGPGTRLTVT.

This clonotype was found a few times. In DNA form, the CDR3 reads TGTGCCAGCAGCTTGGGCTGGGACAGGAATTCCTACGAGCAGTACTTC. Encoded protein: CASSLGWDRNSYEQYF. The genes are TRBV5-6 and TRBJ2-7; 8 bases are a match to TRBD1. The V gene end was trimmed by 0 bases and the J gene end by 1 base; junction bases not matched to a gene: 6. From germline, CDR1 is SGHDT and CDR2 YYEEEE. The CDR3 has 16 residues.

With respect to this clonotype: The junction departs from germline at one end; a sequencing error may be responsible. The chain is built from TRBV12-3 or TRBV12-4 and TRBJ2-3; 7 nucleotides agree with TRBD2. The CDR3 is made up of 14 amino acids. In DNA, the CDR3 is TGTGCCAGCAGTGTACAGCGCGGGGGAGATACTCAGTATTTT. It encodes CASSVQRGGDTQYF.

This rearrangement joins TRBV7-8 to TRBJ2-5, with D maybe TRBD1 (6 bases). V gave up 4 bases and J gave up 3 bases, with 12 bases separating them. Germline V gene data show CDR1 as SGHVS and CDR2 as FQNEAQ. The CDR3 totals 14 residues. CDR3 sequence reads: CASSSGQMKETQYF. The DNA for the CDR3 is TGTGCCAGCAGCTCCGGACAGATGAAAGAGACCCAGTACTTC.

In its sample, this clonotype was seen many times. This chain links TRBV20-1 with TRBJ2-7; 9 nucleotides line up with TRBD2. Germline values: CDR1 DFQATT, CDR2 SNEGSKA (reference sequence). Trimming removed 1 base from V and 5 bases from J; junction bases left unmatched: 12. The CDR3 runs 16 residues. The CDR3 region has the DNA TGCAGTGCTAGAGCAATAGGGCTAGCGGGGATCGACGAGCAGTACTTC. It is translated as CSARAIGLAGIDEQYF.

In this sample, this clonotype turned up a few times. The J gene is TRBJ1-2, the V gene TRBV7-9; 11 bases agree with TRBD1. From germline, CDR1 is SEHNR and CDR2 FQNEAQ (reference sequence). Trimming removed 5 bases from V and 8 bases from J; junction bases left unmatched: 10. The CDR3 length is 15 residues. CDR3 in DNA: TGTGCCAGCAGCCTAAAGGACAGGGGGCATGAAGGCTACACCTTC. It specifies CASSLKDRGHEGYTF.

V and J are TRBV7-9 and TRBJ2-3; 8 nucleotides agree with TRBD2. The CDR3 contains 16 residues. Trimming took 4 bases from V and 2 from J; bases not matched to a gene: 8. The germline gives CDR1 SEHNR, CDR2 FQNEAQ (reference sequence). CDR3 residues: CASSSPTSGPTDTQYF. CDR3 bases: TGTGCCAGCAGCTCCCCCACTAGCGGACCCACAGATACGCAGTATTTT.

V gene TRBV24-1 combines with J gene TRBJ2-7; no clear D gene. Trimming cost V 2 bases and J 4 bases, with 2 bases left between them. This CDR3 contains 11 residues. CDR1 is KGHDR, CDR2 SFDVKD, per germline. The CDR3 nucleotides are TGTGCCACCAGTGATTCTTACGAGCAGTACTTC. It is translated as CATSDSYEQYF.

This clonotype showed up just a few times. The J gene is TRBJ1-4, the V gene TRBV24-1; 7 bases are shared with TRBD1. Germline V gene sequence: CDR1 KGHDR, CDR2 SFDVKD. After removal of 7 bases from V and 8 bases from J, the junction contained 6 bases not matched to a gene. This CDR3 is 13 amino acids long. This CDR3 reads CATSLRQGEKLFF. The CDR3 nucleotides are TGTGCCACCAGCTTACGACAGGGCGAAAAACTGTTTTTT.

This chain links TRBV7-6 with TRBJ2-1; no definite D call. Germline lookup yields CDR1 SGHVS and CDR2 FNYEAQ. This CDR3 contains 15 residues. The V and J ends lost 1 base and 6 bases respectively, with 13 bases between them. The chain's CDR3 is CASSLEAAALNEQFF. DNA of the CDR3: TGTGCCAGCAGCTTAGAGGCGGCAGCACTCAATGAGCAGTTCTTC. Drawing the rest from reference TRBV7-6 and TRBJ2-1, the complete variable domain is GAGVSQSPRYKVTKRGQDVALRCDPISGHVSLYWYRQALGQGPEFLTYFNYEAQQDKSGLPNDRFSAERPEGSISTLTIQRTEQRDSAMYRCASSLEAAALNEQFFGPGTRLTVL.

The chain has TRBV20-1 and TRBJ2-5; 7 bases are a match to TRBD1. Germline CDR1 DFQATT, CDR2 SNEGSKA (reference sequence). The CDR3 is 15 residues long. V lost 0 bases and J lost 5; bases outside the gene matches: 9. The DNA for the CDR3 is TGCAGTGCTAGAGATCGACAGGGCGAGACGGAGACCCAGTACTTC. Protein product: CSARDRQGETETQYF.

This clonotype was seen more than once but under ten times. V gene TRBV7-9 combines with J gene TRBJ2-1, with a possible D match to TRBD2 (6 bases). Germline V gene sequence: CDR1 SEHNR, CDR2 FQNEAQ (reference sequence). CDR3 length: 13 amino acids. Trimming cost V 4 bases and J 8 bases, with 12 bases left between them. The CDR3: CASSWVPGDEQFF. The DNA of the CDR3 is TGTGCCAGCAGCTGGGTCCCGGGGGATGAGCAGTTCTTC.

The rearrangement links TRBV5-5 to TRBJ2-7, with D perhaps being TRBD1 or TRBD2 (6 bases each). V gave up 1 base and J gave up 4 bases, with 24 bases separating them. From germline, CDR1 is SGHKS and CDR2 YYEKEE (reference sequence). The CDR3 loop spans 18 amino acids. The CDR3 here is CASSLSPGAALGRYEQYF. The CDR3 DNA sequence: TGTGCCAGCAGCTTGAGTCCGGGGGCGGCATTAGGGAGATACGAGCAGTACTTC.

This chain links TRBV20-1 with TRBJ1-6, with D unresolved. Deletions cut 2 bases from V and 3 bases from J, with 17 bases between. Per the germline V gene, CDR1 is DFQATT and CDR2 is SNEGSKA (reference sequence). This CDR3 comprises 17 residues. CDR3 loop: CSARRRQAGGYNSPLHF. The CDR3 DNA follows: TGCAGTGCTAGAAGGAGGCAGGCCGGAGGCTATAATTCACCCCTCCACTTT.

This clonotype was observed once. The chain recombines TRBV15 with TRBJ2-7; D is perhaps TRBD2 (5 bases). Trimming removed 0 bases at V and 6 bases at J, with 12 bases between. Germline-derived CDR1 and CDR2 are LNHNV and YYDKDF (reference sequence). The CDR3 sequence is 14 residues long. The CDR3 DNA is TGTGCCACCAGCAGAGATCGACTATCTCTCGAGCAGTACTTC. Protein: CATSRDRLSLEQYF.

V is TRBV3-1 and J is TRBJ2-7; the match to TRBD2 covers 9 bases. V was clipped by 7 bases and J by 12 bases; unmatched bases: 22. This CDR3 has 16 amino acids. Germline loops: CDR1 LGHDT, CDR2 YNNKEL (reference sequence). Written as DNA, the CDR3 is TGTGCCAGCACTAAATCGGGCGGGGGGGCTAGAGGGACCCGGTACTTC. Protein sequence: CASTKSGGGARGTRYF.

The rearrangement uses TRBV7-8 and TRBJ2-7; D perhaps matches TRBD1 (6 bases). CDR3 size: 13 residues. Germline lookup yields CDR1 SGHVS and CDR2 FQNEAQ. V was cut by 6 bases and J by 4 bases, with 13 bases left in between. The CDR3 spells CASRGTTLYEQYF. The CDR3 nucleotides read TGTGCCAGCAGGGGGACAACCTTATACGAGCAGTACTTC.

The chain employs TRBV4-3 and TRBJ2-3; 7 nucleotides align to TRBD2. The CDR3 has 18 residues. Germline CDR1 reads LGHNA; CDR2 reads YSLEER. V dropped 0 bases and J dropped 2; count of bases not matched to a gene: 11. For the CDR3, the DNA is TGCGCCAGCAGCCAAGATCATAATATCGGGGGGAACACAGATACGCAGTATTTT. Protein sequence: CASSQDHNIGGNTDTQYF.

The sample holds many counts of this clonotype. V usage is TRBV6-5 and J usage is TRBJ2-7; 7 positions agree with TRBD2. Germline lookup yields CDR1 MNHEY and CDR2 SVGAGI. V was pared by 0 bases and J by 3 bases, with 2 bases of the junction left unmatched. This CDR3 is built from 14 residues. This chain's CDR3 is CASSYSGGDYEQYF. CDR3 in DNA: TGTGCCAGCAGTTACTCGGGGGGGGACTACGAGCAGTACTTC.

There are a few counts of this clonotype. The chain couples TRBV29-1 to TRBJ2-7; a possible D gene is TRBD2 (5 bases). The J call may be incorrect, as the DNA end agrees better with TRBJ2-5. Per germline, CDR1 SQVTM and CDR2 ANQGSEA. CDR3 length equals 14 residues. The DNA of the CDR3 is TGCAGCGTTGAACCGGGGAGATTGGGAGAGACCCAGTACTTC. Its protein is CSVEPGRLGETQYF.